Following are 10 T cell receptor beta chains from one sample sequenced in a study of OX40 agonist ivuxolimab in advanced cancers. Profiled with immunoSEQ multiplex PCR; TCRdb holds only in-frame clones, not every one. The table shows about 69,000 clones, with approximately 90% occurring only once. Specimen: CD4+ or CD8+ T cells sorted from blood, collected in a trial of the OX40 agonist ivuxolimab. Receptor source: an adult with an advanced solid tumor such as melanoma, head and neck, liver or kidney cancer.

The genes are TRBV27 and TRBJ2-7; 9 bases are shared with TRBD1. The CDR3 has 14 residues. The J segment lost 6 bases and the V segment lost 2 bases, leaving 5 bases of the junction unmatched. CDR1 MNHEY and CDR2 SMNVEV come from the germline V gene (reference sequence). DNA for the CDR3: TGTGCCAGCAGTTTAGGACAGGGGAGAGGCGAGCAGTACTTC. Its translation is CASSLGQGRGEQYF.

The chain joins TRBV6-1 to TRBJ2-1; tentative D call: TRBD2 (5 bases). The CDR3 consists of 12 residues. Trimming stripped 4 bases from V and 10 bases from J, with 11 bases between. Germline loops: CDR1 MNHNS, CDR2 SASEGT. CDR3 nucleotides: TGTGCCAGCAGTGTTTCGGGATACGAGCAGTTCTTC. It specifies CASSVSGYEQFF.

The J gene is TRBJ2-1, the V gene TRBV18; 11 bases fit TRBD2. V trimming: 6 bases; J trimming: 7 bases; junction bases outside the gene matches: 14. From germline, CDR1 is KGHSH and CDR2 LQKENI. The CDR3 sequence is 17 residues long. The CDR3 region is CASSANLLAGGVNEQFF. The CDR3 DNA follows: TGTGCCAGCTCCGCGAACCTTCTAGCGGGAGGTGTGAATGAGCAGTTCTTC.

The chain carries TRBV30 and TRBJ2-2; 11 bases agree with TRBD2. The V and J ends lost 4 bases and 2 bases, in that order; junction bases with no gene match: 6. Per the germline V gene, CDR1 is GTSNPN and CDR2 is SVGIG (reference sequence). This CDR3 spans 16 amino acids. CDR3 sequence reads: CAWTGLAGSNTGELFF. CDR3 sequence (DNA): TGTGCCTGGACCGGACTAGCGGGTTCTAACACCGGGGAGCTGTTTTTT.

J is TRBJ2-1 and V is TRBV25-1; D is perhaps TRBD2 (5 bases). From germline, CDR1 is MGHDK and CDR2 SYGVNS. Trimming stripped 5 bases from V and 0 bases from J, with 11 bases between. This CDR3 spans 15 amino acids. CDR3 sequence (DNA): TGTGCCAGCAGTACCAAGCGGAACTCCTACAATGAGCAGTTCTTC. This gives the protein CASSTKRNSYNEQFF.

The rearrangement uses TRBV28 and TRBJ1-1, with D hard to call. The V end lost 2 bases, the J end lost 5 bases, and 9 bases lay between the germline ends. Germline CDR1 is MDHEN and CDR2 is SYDVKM. The CDR3 runs 13 residues. CDR3 in DNA: TGTGCCAGCAGTTTACAGGTAGGGACTGAAGCTTTCTTT. Encoded protein: CASSLQVGTEAFF.

The genes are TRBV19 and TRBJ2-2; the match to TRBD2 covers 7 bases. Trimming at V came to 4 bases and at J to 1 base, leaving 3 bases not matched to a gene. This CDR3 spans 15 amino acids. The germline CDR1 and CDR2 sequences are LNHDA and SQIVND (reference sequence). This chain's CDR3 is CASSNGGLNTGELFF. The CDR3 region has the DNA TGTGCCAGTAGTAACGGGGGGTTGAACACCGGGGAGCTGTTTTTT.

V and J are TRBV28 and TRBJ1-2; possible D gene TRBD1, 5 bases. The V and J ends lost 6 bases and 4 bases respectively, with 12 bases between them. Per the germline V gene, CDR1 is MDHEN and CDR2 is SYDVKM. The CDR3 loop spans 13 amino acids. Written as DNA, the CDR3 is TGTGCCAGCAGCGAACAGGCTCTCTATGGCTACACCTTC. It is translated as CASSEQALYGYTF.

This chain uses TRBV7-3 with TRBJ2-1; TRBD2 aligns across 13 bases. The germline CDR1 and CDR2 sequences are SGHTA and FQGTGA. The CDR3 is made up of 17 amino acids. With 4 bases clipped from V and 4 bases from J, the junction kept 7 bases outside the gene matches. The CDR3 DNA follows: TGTGCCAGCAGCTCCAAATGGACTAGCGGGAGTTACAATGAGCAGTTCTTC. Translated: CASSSKWTSGSYNEQFF.

In this sample, this clone turned up a few times. This rearrangement joins TRBV6-1 to TRBJ2-3; weak D call: TRBD1 (6 bases). V lost 7 bases to trimming and J lost 5 bases, with 16 bases between them. Looked up from germline, CDR1 is MNHNS and CDR2 is SASEGT. This CDR3 comprises 14 residues. Written as DNA, the CDR3 is TGTGCCAGCATTAGGACAGCGCGAGAAGATACGCAGTATTTT. It yields the protein CASIRTAREDTQYF.